Presented here are 30 T cell receptor beta chains from one specimen sequenced in a study of glioma-infiltrating T cells. Amplification of TCR alpha and beta CDR3 regions from RNA used iRepertoire nested multiplex PCR. TCRdb processed the multiplex PCR reads anew with MiXCR; each CDR3 protein has one entry. Among some 180,000 distinct CDR3 sequences listed, more than 25% were seen once. The material sequenced was glioma tissue, nonneoplastic brain tissue, or PBMCs (not recorded which). The receptor set was obtained from a human donor with low-grade glioma or glioblastoma, undergoing nonglioma brain surgery, or in good health (not recorded which).

The sample holds many counts of this clonotype. The J gene is TRBJ2-7, the V gene TRBV20-1; TRBD2 aligns across 9 bases. Unmatched junction bases numbered 13, after V lost 4 bases and J lost 9 bases. This CDR3 comprises 14 residues. Per germline, CDR1 DFQATT and CDR2 SNEGSKA (reference sequence). The chain's CDR3 is CSAKPLAGKLVQYF. Written as DNA, the CDR3 is TGCAGTGCTAAGCCTCTAGCGGGGAAACTAGTGCAGTACTTC.

Note on this clonotype: This may be a read error: a much more frequent sequence differs by one nucleotide. This chain uses TRBV29-1 with TRBJ2-6, with TRBD1 as a possible D gene (5 bases). The CDR3 totals 14 residues. Germline CDR1 reads SQVTM; CDR2 reads ANQGSEA. This chain's CDR3 is CSVDFQSGANVVTF. For the CDR3, the DNA is TGCAGCGTTGATTTCCAGTCTGGGGCCAACGTCGTGACTTTC. Full variable domain (rest looked up from reference TRBV29-1 and TRBJ2-6): SAVISQKPSRDICQRGTSLTIQCQVDSQVTMMFWYRQQPGQSLTLIATANQGSEATYESGFVIDKFPISRPNLTFSTLTVSNMSPEDSSIYLCSVDFQSGANVVTFGAGSRLTVL.

This clonotype was seen ten or more times. The chain links TRBV7-2 to TRBJ1-4; 8 bases are a match to TRBD1. Germline values: CDR1 SGHTA, CDR2 FQGNSA. J was trimmed by 8 bases and V by 6 bases; bases with no gene match: 8. This CDR3 has 14 residues. The DNA for the CDR3 is TGTGCCAGCAGTCCAGACAGGGGTGGCGAAAAACTGTTTTTT. It translates to CASSPDRGGEKLFF.

This clonotype was found many times. This chain connects TRBV7-2 to TRBJ1-1; 7 bases line up with TRBD1. The ends lost 8 bases at V and 4 bases at J; junction bases unmatched: 10. CDR3 length: 14 residues. Germline V gives CDR1 SGHTA, CDR2 FQGNSA. The CDR3 is CASVPQGTGTEAFF. The CDR3 nucleotides read TGTGCCAGCGTCCCACAGGGGACGGGCACTGAAGCTTTCTTT.

The chain recombines TRBV4-2 with TRBJ2-6, with D unresolved. With 3 bases removed from V and 0 bases from J, the gap between germline ends came to 3 bases. CDR3 length: 14 amino acids. Germline CDR1 is LGHNA and CDR2 is YNFKEQ. The CDR3 spells CASSQVSGANVLTF. The CDR3 nucleotides are TGTGCCAGCAGCCAGGTCTCTGGGGCCAACGTCCTGACTTTC.

V gene TRBV11-2 combines with J gene TRBJ2-7, with D unresolved. The V gene lost 3 bases and the J gene lost 4 bases, with 7 bases spanning the gap. The CDR3 covers 12 residues. Germline CDR1 reads SGHAT; CDR2 reads FQNNGV. As DNA, the CDR3 is TGTGCCAGCAGCTTTACCCGGTACGAGCAGTACTTC. Translation gives CASSFTRYEQYF.

This clonotype has ten or more counts. This chain connects TRBV19 to TRBJ1-5, with 9 bases matching TRBD1. CDR3 length equals 17 residues. V trimming: 4 bases; J trimming: 0 bases; junction bases outside the gene matches: 7. Per the germline V gene, CDR1 is LNHDA and CDR2 is SQIVND (reference sequence). As DNA, the CDR3 is TGTGCCAGTAGTACCACACGGGACAGGGCTAGCAATCAGCCCCAGCATTTT. It encodes CASSTTRDRASNQPQHF.

The sample holds many counts of this clonotype. The rearrangement joins TRBV19 to TRBJ1-5; no clear D gene. V dropped 7 bases and J dropped 0 bases, with 7 bases sitting between them. This CDR3 has 13 amino acids. Germline assignment: CDR1 LNHDA and CDR2 SQIVND (reference sequence). Here the CDR3 reads CASTLYSNQPQHF. CDR3 DNA sequence: TGTGCCAGTACTTTGTATAGCAATCAGCCCCAGCATTTT.

The rearrangement uses TRBV18 and TRBJ1-5; D is possibly TRBD1 (5 bases). Looked up from germline, CDR1 is KGHSH and CDR2 is LQKENI. The length of the CDR3 is 15 residues. Trimming left V 1 base short and J 6 bases short, with 13 bases between. CDR3 loop: CASSPQGNLSQPQHF. The CDR3 nucleotides are TGTGCCAGCTCACCACAGGGGAACCTCAGTCAGCCCCAGCATTTT.

This clonotype was detected many times. V and J are TRBV24-1 and TRBJ2-1; TRBD2 matches 8 bases. Losses at the gene ends were 9 bases for V and 7 bases for J; bases not matched to a gene: 16. This CDR3 comprises 16 residues. The V gene's germline CDR1 is KGHDR and CDR2 SFDVKD. The CDR3 DNA is TGTGCCACCTCGACCCAAGTAGCGGGACAAGTAAATGAGCAGTTCTTC. Translating gives CATSTQVAGQVNEQFF.

Points on this clonotype: Given a much more abundant clone one base away, this may be a read error. The conserved phenylalanine or tryptophan is not found at the CDR3 terminus, so this likely reflects a read error. This chain uses TRBV7-9 with TRBJ1-2; D is unclear. In germline, CDR1 is SEHNR, CDR2 FQNEAQ (reference sequence). The CDR3 has 15 residues. Trimming removed 0 bases at V and 5 bases at J, with 13 bases between. The CDR3 DNA reads as TGTGCCAGCAGCTTAGCGCTTGCAACTGATTATGGCTACACCCTC. The encoded protein is CASSLALATDYGYTL.

Remarks on this clonotype: At one of its ends the junction is not consistent with the germline gene, which may arise from a read error. The chain uses TRBV7-2 and TRBJ1-1; no firm D call. CDR3 length: 12 residues. Germline V gene sequence: CDR1 SGHTA, CDR2 FQGNSA. The CDR3: CASRLAGPEAFF. CDR3 nucleotide sequence: TGTGCCAGCAGGTTAGCCGGGCCTGAAGCTTTCTTT.

CDR3 bases: TGTGCCTGGAGTGTTTCATCAGATACGCAGTATTTT. It specifies CAWSVSSDTQYF. The chain recombines TRBV30 with TRBJ2-3; D not certain. In germline, CDR1 is GTSNPN, CDR2 SVGIG (reference sequence). The V end was cut by 0 bases, the J end by 4 bases, with 5 bases between. The CDR3 extends over 12 amino acids.

Comment on this clonotype: The junction and the germline gene differ at one end; a read error may be behind it. This rearrangement joins TRBV20-1 to TRBJ2-7; perhaps TRBD2 as D (6 bases). CDR3 length equals 12 residues. Per germline, CDR1 DFQATT and CDR2 SNEGSKA (reference sequence). Here the CDR3 DNA reads TGCAGTGGTCGTGACACGGACTACGGGCAGTACTTC. This gives the protein CSGRDTDYGQYF.

A single count supports this clonotype. This chain connects TRBV27 to TRBJ2-3, with 13 bases matching TRBD2. V dropped 2 bases and J dropped 4; count of bases not matched to a gene: 12. The CDR3 totals 19 residues. Germline assignment: CDR1 MNHEY and CDR2 SMNVEV (reference sequence). Here the CDR3 DNA reads TGTGCCAGCAGTTTAAGGCCCCCTCGACTAGCGGGAGGACCAGATACGCAGTATTTT. The encoded protein is CASSLRPPRLAGGPDTQYF.

The gene calls are TRBV5-1 and TRBJ2-1; 8 nucleotides agree with TRBD1. Unmatched junction bases numbered 12, after V lost 5 bases and J lost 8 bases. In germline, CDR1 is SGHRS, CDR2 YFSETQ. The CDR3 consists of 15 residues. Here the CDR3 reads CASRYDRGWNDEQFF. The CDR3 DNA sequence: TGCGCCAGCAGGTACGACAGGGGTTGGAACGATGAGCAGTTCTTC. The full variable domain, its missing parts supplied by reference TRBV5-1 and TRBJ2-1, is KAGVTQTPRYLIKTRGQQVTLSCSPISGHRSVSWYQQTPGQGLQFLFEYFSETQRNKGNFPGRFSGRQFSNSRSEMNVSTLELGDSALYLCASRYDRGWNDEQFFGPGTRLTVL.

A note on this clonotype: It may be a read error: a sequence one base away is much more abundant. The V call is TRBV10-3, the J call TRBJ1-2; D remains unclear. V was clipped by 8 bases and J by 2 bases, with 12 bases between them. CDR1 and CDR2 (germline): ENHRY, SYGVKD. This CDR3 is built from 13 residues. The CDR3 DNA reads as TGTGCCATCGGCCACGACGGCAACTATGGCTACACCTTC. Translation gives CAIGHDGNYGYTF.

This clonotype was observed at least ten times. V gene TRBV6-2 or TRBV6-3 combines with J gene TRBJ2-7; tentatively, D is TRBD1 (6 bases). V lost 6 bases and J 3 bases, leaving 15 bases between the germline ends. CDR3 length: 14 residues. CDR1 MNHEY and CDR2 SVGEGT come from the germline V gene. This CDR3 reads CASSRLGHDYEQYF. For the CDR3, the DNA is TGTGCCAGCAGCCGCCTGGGACACGACTACGAGCAGTACTTC.

Concerning this clonotype itself: A much larger clone sits a single nucleotide away, making a read error possible. The rearrangement joins TRBV19 to TRBJ1-3, with a tentative D call TRBD1 (5 bases). CDR3 length: 14 residues. Germline V CDR1 and CDR2: LNHDA, SQIVND (reference sequence). The V end lost 2 bases, the J end lost 15 bases, and 20 bases lay between the germline ends. CDR3 sequence reads: CASSISLGWGRGYF. For the CDR3, the DNA is TGTGCCAGTAGTATAAGCCTTGGATGGGGCCGCGGATATTTT.

A remark on this clonotype: Since a much larger clone is just one base distant, this may be a read error. The CDR3 DNA follows: TGTGCCAGCAGGAGTATGGATGAGCAGTACTTC. Residues: CASRSMDEQYF. This chain uses TRBV7-2 with TRBJ2-7; D unclear. This CDR3 is built from 11 residues. With 6 bases removed from V and 7 bases from J, the gap between germline ends came to 10 bases. Germline CDR1 reads SGHTA; CDR2 reads FQGNSA. Based on the CDR3 plus reference TRBV7-2 and TRBJ2-7, the full variable domain is GAGVSQSPSNKVTEKGKDVELRCDPISGHTALYWYRQSLGQGLEFLIYFQGNSAPDKSGLPSDRFSAERTGGSVSTLTIQRTQQEDSAVYLCASRSMDEQYFGPGTRLTVT.

This clonotype was found many times. V is TRBV7-9 and J is TRBJ2-7; the D is unclear. The germline V gene has CDR1 SEHNR and CDR2 FQNEAQ (reference sequence). Trimming cost V 0 bases and J 1 base, with 10 bases left between them. The CDR3 is 15 amino acids. CDR3 in DNA: TGTGCCAGCAGCTTAGCGGAGTATCCTTCCTACGAGCAGTACTTC. Translated, it gives CASSLAEYPSYEQYF.

This clonotype was detected ten times or more. This rearrangement joins TRBV5-1 to TRBJ1-3, with D hard to call. This CDR3 is built from 15 residues. Looked up from germline, CDR1 is SGHRS and CDR2 is YFSETQ. The V end lost 0 bases, the J end lost 0 bases, and 7 bases lay between the germline ends. Here the CDR3 reads CASSLEGSSGNTIYF. For the CDR3, the DNA is TGCGCCAGCAGCTTGGAGGGATCCTCTGGAAACACCATATATTTT. The full variable domain, with the rest looked up from reference TRBV5-1 and TRBJ1-3, is KAGVTQTPRYLIKTRGQQVTLSCSPISGHRSVSWYQQTPGQGLQFLFEYFSETQRNKGNFPGRFSGRQFSNSRSEMNVSTLELGDSALYLCASSLEGSSGNTIYFGEGSWLTVV.

This clonotype was observed a few times. V is TRBV7-9 and J is TRBJ2-1, with TRBD2 matching over 11 bases. J lost 3 bases, V lost 3 bases, and 1 base had no gene match. This CDR3 has 15 amino acids. The germline V gene has CDR1 SEHNR and CDR2 FQNEAQ (reference sequence). Here the CDR3 reads CASSFGTSGYNEQFF. CDR3 sequence (DNA): TGTGCCAGCAGCTTTGGGACTAGCGGCTACAATGAGCAGTTCTTC. The variable domain in full, completed from reference TRBV7-9 and TRBJ2-1, reads DTGVSQNPRHKITKRGQNVTFRCDPISEHNRLYWYRQTLGQGPEFLTYFQNEAQLEKSRLLSDRFSAERPKGSFSTLEIQRTEQGDSAMYLCASSFGTSGYNEQFFGPGTRLTVL.

At least ten counts were recorded for this clonotype. The rearrangement uses TRBV7-2 and TRBJ1-5, with 7 positions matching TRBD1. The CDR3 consists of 16 residues. J lost 3 bases, V lost 5 bases, and 10 bases had no gene match. The germline CDR1 and CDR2 sequences are SGHTA and FQGNSA. This CDR3 reads CASSPRPTGNNQPQHF. The CDR3 DNA follows: TGTGCCAGCAGCCCAAGACCGACAGGGAACAATCAGCCCCAGCATTTT. The variable domain in full, with the rest retrieved from reference TRBV7-2 and TRBJ1-5, is GAGVSQSPSNKVTEKGKDVELRCDPISGHTALYWYRQSLGQGLEFLIYFQGNSAPDKSGLPSDRFSAERTGGSVSTLTIQRTQQEDSAVYLCASSPRPTGNNQPQHFGDGTRLSIL.

This clonotype was observed once. This could be a read error, since a much larger clone is one nucleotide away. CDR3 coding DNA: TGTGCCAGCAGCTTAGGGTTAGGGCGGAGCCAAGAGACCCAGTACTTC. This sequence encodes CASSLGLGRSQETQYF. V and J are TRBV7-2 and TRBJ2-5, with D unresolved. This CDR3 contains 16 residues. Trimming removed 1 base from V and 1 base from J, with 13 bases in between. Per the germline V gene, CDR1 is SGHTA and CDR2 is FQGNSA.

A note on this clonotype: A much larger clone lies a single base off, so this may be a read error. The V call is TRBV7-9, the J call TRBJ2-7, with D tentatively TRBD1 (6 bases). Germline V CDR1 and CDR2: SEHNR, FQNEAQ (reference sequence). The CDR3 totals 12 residues. The CDR3 is CASSLGAYEKYF. CDR3 nucleotide sequence: TGTGCCAGCAGCTTGGGGGCCTACGAGAAGTACTTC. Variable domain in full (rest from reference TRBV7-9 and TRBJ2-7): DTGVSQNPRHKITKRGQNVTFRCDPISEHNRLYWYRQTLGQGPEFLTYFQNEAQLEKSRLLSDRFSAERPKGSFSTLEIQRTEQGDSAMYLCASSLGAYEKYFGPGTRLTVT.

V and J are TRBV29-1 and TRBJ2-5; perhaps TRBD2 as D (6 bases). CDR3 size: 14 residues. Germline lookup yields CDR1 SQVTM and CDR2 ANQGSEA. V was trimmed by 8 bases and J by 4 bases, leaving 20 bases between them. The DNA of the CDR3 is TGCAGCACCTATCCCGGAGGAGGGAGAGAGACCCAGTACTTC. This translates into CSTYPGGGRETQYF. Variable domain in full (rest from reference TRBV29-1 and TRBJ2-5): SAVISQKPSRDICQRGTSLTIQCQVDSQVTMMFWYRQQPGQSLTLIATANQGSEATYESGFVIDKFPISRPNLTFSTLTVSNMSPEDSSIYLCSTYPGGGRETQYFGPGTRLLVL.

This clonotype was counted at least ten times. This sequence joins TRBV6-1 and TRBJ2-7; 11 bases are shared with TRBD2. The CDR3 length is 16 residues. Trimming at V came to 0 bases and at J to 3 bases, leaving 4 bases not matched to a gene. The germline V gene encodes CDR1 MNHNS and CDR2 SASEGT. CDR3: CASSEASLAGGYEQYF. In DNA, the CDR3 is TGTGCCAGCAGTGAAGCAAGCCTAGCGGGGGGCTACGAGCAGTACTTC.

With regard to this clonotype: A much larger clonotype is one base distant, so this may be a read error. The chain joins TRBV7-2 to TRBJ2-3; D perhaps matches TRBD1 (7 bases). CDR1 and CDR2 (germline): SGHTA, FQGNSA. The CDR3 contains 19 residues. Trimming removed 4 bases from V and 0 bases from J, with 23 bases in between. CDR3 in amino acids: CASSSSFPIRGASTDTQYF. The CDR3 DNA reads as TGTGCCAGCAGCTCAAGCTTCCCTATCAGGGGGGCTAGCACAGATACGCAGTATTTT.

A note on this clonotype: Possible read error: a much larger clone is one base away. The chain uses TRBV10-2 and TRBJ2-7; TRBD2 matches 7 bases. The V gene's germline CDR1 is WSHSY and CDR2 SAAADI. This CDR3 has 14 amino acids. CDR3 protein: CASRLEGGSYEQYF. CDR3 in DNA: TGTGCCAGCAGACTAGAGGGAGGGTCCTACGAGCAGTACTTC.